This T cell receptor (beta chain) was sequenced for a study of beta chain features in type 1 diabetes. Study at large: Age, gender, cell numbers and subset yield matched between patients and controls.

Comment on this clone: The antigen is not known.

Germline V gene sequence: CDR1 SGHNT, CDR2 YYREEE (reference sequence). This CDR3 comprises 19 residues. Unmatched junction bases numbered 12, after V lost 0 bases and J lost 0 bases. Expressed TCRB transcripts were sequenced because the isolated RNA had all been reverse transcribed beforehand. Assay used: immunoSEQ multiplex PCR; TCRdb lists only in-frame clones, some missing. The profile shows about 700,000 clones, over 10% of them singletons. General study findings and limits: Moderate yet significant TCRB CDR3 shortening was seen in Type 1 diabetes patients in all four CD4+ subsets. Reduced insertions and increased deletions marked VDJ junctions in type 1 diabetes patients. PCR might preferentially amplify shorter templates, equally in patients and controls.

Central memory, naive, regulatory and stem cell-like memory CD4+ cells were sorted by CD45RO/CCR7/CD25/CD127/CD95/CD27. The sequenced sample consisted of naive CD4+ T cells from blood. The genes are TRBV5-4 and TRBJ2-3, with TRBD2 matching over 8 bases. The sequence was obtained from a man younger than 30 with type 1 diabetes. CDR3 residues: CASSLAGGGLLSSTDTQYF. CDR3 in DNA: TGTGCCAGCAGCTTGGCCGGCGGGGGGTTACTTTCTAGCACAGATACGCAGTATTTT.